The present TCR beta chain was sequenced within a study of blood T cell repertoires in COVID-19. On this clone itself: A junction end diverges from the germline sequence, so it may reflect a read error.

The protocol was immunoSEQ multiplex PCR, while the TCRdb copy is restricted to in-frame clones and leaves out a portion. The sample includes fewer than 65,000 clones, nearly 90% of them seen just once. Germline assignment: CDR1 SGHTA and CDR2 FQGTGA. The CDR3 extends over 15 amino acids. Sequenced sample: peripheral blood. The J gene is TRBJ2-1, the V gene TRBV7-3; 14 bases line up with TRBD2. This receptor was identified in a man in his sixties with acute or convalescent COVID-19. The CDR3 DNA reads as TGTGTCAGCAGCCCGGGACTAGCGGGGGTCGATGAGCAGTTCTTC. It is translated as CVSSPGLAGVDEQFF.